This T cell receptor beta chain derives from a study of blood T cell repertoires in COVID-19. Study-wide background: Researchers got acute and convalescent COVID-19 samples from the United States, Italy and Spain. Nucleic acid was either cDNA or gDNA, and it came from T cells, B-cell-depleted T cells, or PBMCs.

Germline loops: CDR1 SGDLS, CDR2 YYNGEE. Deletions cut 1 base from V and 2 bases from J, with 16 bases between. This CDR3 is built from 17 residues. Sequencing used immunoSEQ multiplex PCR; TCRdb keeps in-frame clones, though not all of them. This repertoire shows about 320,000 clones, more than 90% found once; its top ten account for 2.6%. The chain couples TRBV9 to TRBJ1-3; a weak D match, TRBD1 (5 bases). Sequenced material: PBMCs or T cells enriched from blood (not recorded which). The TCR comes from a man aged 55 to 70 who had recovered from COVID-19. This CDR3 reads CASSVSWRDSPGNTIYF. The CDR3, as DNA: TGTGCCAGCAGCGTAAGCTGGCGAGACAGCCCTGGAAACACCATATATTTT.